The 5 T cell receptor beta chains in this list originate from one sample, sequenced in a study of blood T cell repertoires in COVID-19. The table came from immunoSEQ multiplex PCR; TCRdb's copy has only in-frame clones and leaves some out. The table includes 60,000 or so clones, 75% to 90% detected once. Sequences were obtained from peripheral blood. The origin of the receptors is a human donor with acute or convalescent COVID-19. The donor label of this sample is uncertain.

The chain has TRBV5-1 and TRBJ2-7; TRBD2 aligns across 7 bases. Germline loops: CDR1 SGHRS, CDR2 YFSETQ. V dropped 1 base and J dropped 2; count of bases not matched to a gene: 3. The CDR3 has 14 residues. The CDR3 DNA sequence: TGCGCCAGCAGCTTGAGGGAGGGAACCTACGAGCAGTACGTC. Amino acid sequence: CASSLREGTYEQYV.

The chain couples TRBV6-5 to TRBJ1-1; 9 bases map to TRBD1. J was trimmed by 4 bases and V by 6 bases; bases with no gene match: 9. Germline-derived CDR1 and CDR2 are MNHEY and SVGAGI. The CDR3 runs 15 residues. CDR3 sequence: CASSPITGGGTEAFF. CDR3 sequence (DNA): TGTGCCAGCAGCCCGATCACAGGGGGCGGCACTGAAGCTTTCTTT.

This sequence joins TRBV15 and TRBJ1-5; a possible D gene is TRBD1 (5 bases). CDR3 length equals 15 residues. The ends were cut back, 3 bases at V and 2 bases at J, with 11 bases in the middle. Germline V gene lookup returns CDR1 LNHNV and CDR2 YYDKDF (reference sequence). CDR3 amino acids: CATSSRVEGNQPQHF. The CDR3 region has the DNA TGTGCCACCAGCAGCAGGGTTGAGGGCAATCAGCCCCAGCATTTT.

The V gene is TRBV19, the J gene TRBJ2-5, with a tentative D call TRBD2 (6 bases). CDR1 is LNHDA, CDR2 SQIVND, per germline (reference sequence). V lost 4 bases to trimming and J lost 4 bases, with 10 bases between them. CDR3 length equals 13 residues. The CDR3 DNA is TGTGCCAGTAGTACAATGCGGGGAGAGACCCAGTACTTC. Amino acid sequence: CASSTMRGETQYF.

The rearrangement uses TRBV18 and TRBJ1-1; D is ambiguous. The germline V gene has CDR1 KGHSH and CDR2 LQKENI. The CDR3 length is 13 residues. Trimming shortened V by 4 bases and J by 2 bases, and 8 bases separated the two germline ends. In DNA, the CDR3 is TGTGCCAGCTCACTAGAGGGAAACACTGAAGCTTTCTTT. Its translation is CASSLEGNTEAFF. Based on the CDR3 plus reference TRBV18 and TRBJ1-1, the full variable domain is NAGVMQNPRHLVRRRGQEARLRCSPMKGHSHVYWYRQLPEEGLKFMVYLQKENIIDESGMPKERFSAEFPKEGPSILRIQQVVRGDSAAYFCASSLEGNTEAFFGQGTRLTVV.